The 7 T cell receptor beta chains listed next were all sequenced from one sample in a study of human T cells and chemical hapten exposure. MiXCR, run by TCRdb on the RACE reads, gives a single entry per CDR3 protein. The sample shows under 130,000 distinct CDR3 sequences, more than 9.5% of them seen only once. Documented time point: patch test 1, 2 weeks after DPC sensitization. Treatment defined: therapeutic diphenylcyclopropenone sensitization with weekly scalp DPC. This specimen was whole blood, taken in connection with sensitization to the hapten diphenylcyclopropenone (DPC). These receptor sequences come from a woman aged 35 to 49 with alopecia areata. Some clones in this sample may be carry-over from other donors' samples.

CDR3 in amino acids: CSAAFQQLNTEAFF. CDR3 coding DNA: TGCAGTGCCGCGTTCCAGCAGCTGAACACTGAAGCTTTCTTT. The chain couples TRBV20-1 to TRBJ1-1; D uncertain. This CDR3 is 14 amino acids long. The germline V gene encodes CDR1 DFQATT and CDR2 SNEGSKA (reference sequence). The V end was cut by 6 bases, the J end by 0 bases, with 14 bases between.

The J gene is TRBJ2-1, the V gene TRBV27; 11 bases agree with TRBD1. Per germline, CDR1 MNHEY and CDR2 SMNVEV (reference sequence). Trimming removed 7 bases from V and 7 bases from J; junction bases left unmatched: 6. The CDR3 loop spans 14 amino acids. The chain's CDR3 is CASIPGQGGNEQFF. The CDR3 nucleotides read TGTGCCAGCATACCGGGACAGGGGGGGAATGAGCAGTTCTTC.

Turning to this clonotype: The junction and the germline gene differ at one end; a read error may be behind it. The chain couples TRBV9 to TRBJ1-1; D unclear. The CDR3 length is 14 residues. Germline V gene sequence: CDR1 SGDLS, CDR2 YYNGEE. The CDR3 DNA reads TGTGCCAGCAGCGTGACCCCCCAGAACTCTGAAGCTTTCTTT. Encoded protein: CASSVTPQNSEAFF.

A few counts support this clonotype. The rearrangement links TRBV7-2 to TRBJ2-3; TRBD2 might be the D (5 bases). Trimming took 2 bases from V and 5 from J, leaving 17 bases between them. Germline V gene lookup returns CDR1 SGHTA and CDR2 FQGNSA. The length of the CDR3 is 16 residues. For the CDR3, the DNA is TGTGCCAGCAGCTTACAGCGGAAGGGCTGGGGAGATACGCAGTATTTT. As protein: CASSLQRKGWGDTQYF. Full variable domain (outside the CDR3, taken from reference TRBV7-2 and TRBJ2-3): GAGVSQSPSNKVTEKGKDVELRCDPISGHTALYWYRQSLGQGLEFLIYFQGNSAPDKSGLPSDRFSAERTGGSVSTLTIQRTQQEDSAVYLCASSLQRKGWGDTQYFGPGTRLTVL.

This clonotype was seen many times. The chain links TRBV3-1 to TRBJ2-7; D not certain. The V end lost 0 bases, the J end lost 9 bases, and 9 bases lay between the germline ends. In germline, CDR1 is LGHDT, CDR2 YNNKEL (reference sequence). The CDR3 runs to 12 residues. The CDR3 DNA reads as TGTGCCAGCAGCCAAGATCTAAGGTGGCAGTACTTC. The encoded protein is CASSQDLRWQYF.

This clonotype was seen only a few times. The CDR3 loop is CAISGNPGQENSYEQYF. CDR3 in DNA: TGTGCCATCAGTGGCAACCCCGGACAGGAGAACTCCTACGAGCAGTACTTC. The chain has TRBV10-3 and TRBJ2-7, with 7 bases identical to TRBD1. The germline V gene has CDR1 ENHRY and CDR2 SYGVKD. The CDR3 contains 17 residues. The V gene end was trimmed by 4 bases and the J gene end by 0 bases; junction bases not matched to a gene: 12.

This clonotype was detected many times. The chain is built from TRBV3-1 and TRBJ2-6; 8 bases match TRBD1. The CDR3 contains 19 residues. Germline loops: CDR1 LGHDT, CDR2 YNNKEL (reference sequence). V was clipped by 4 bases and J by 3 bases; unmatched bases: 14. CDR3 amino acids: CASSPRQGSRIGGANVLTF. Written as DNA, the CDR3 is TGTGCCAGCAGCCCCAGACAGGGGAGCCGTATTGGTGGGGCCAACGTCCTGACTTTC.